Presented here are 31 T cell receptor beta chains from one specimen sequenced in a study of T cells in localized non-small cell lung cancer. Clones were sequenced by immunoSEQ multiplex PCR, and TCRdb holds only the in-frame ones, with some missing. The sample holds over 50,000 clones; about 90% are singletons and the top ten take over 1.5%. The sample in question was peripheral blood, obtained before any cancer treatment. These receptors were collected from a woman aged 35-75 years with stage I lung adenocarcinoma.

The gene calls are TRBV28 and TRBJ1-1; the D is unclear. The V gene lost 5 bases and the J gene lost 1 base, with 11 bases spanning the gap. There are 14 residues in the CDR3. Germline values: CDR1 MDHEN, CDR2 SYDVKM. The CDR3 sequence: CASSPGGGNTEAFF. CDR3 DNA sequence: TGTGCCAGCAGTCCGGGAGGAGGGAACACTGAAGCTTTCTTT. Using reference TRBV28 and TRBJ1-1 for the parts outside the CDR3, the full variable domain is DVKVTQSSRYLVKRTGEKVFLECVQDMDHENMFWYRQDPGLGLRLIYFSYDVKMKEKGDIPEGYSVSREKKERFSLILESASTNQTSMYLCASSPGGGNTEAFFGQGTRLTVV.

The rearrangement uses TRBV7-2 and TRBJ2-1; 7 bases line up with TRBD2. J lost 2 bases, V lost 1 base, and 2 bases had no gene match. The germline CDR1 and CDR2 sequences are SGHTA and FQGNSA. The CDR3 runs to 15 residues. CDR3 residues: CASSLVAGAYNEQFF. DNA for the CDR3: TGTGCCAGCAGCTTAGTGGCGGGAGCCTACAATGAGCAGTTCTTC.

Written as DNA, the CDR3 is TGTGCCAGCACTATGACAGGGAGGCACACTGAAGCTTTCTTT. Residues: CASTMTGRHTEAFF. The rearrangement uses TRBV28 and TRBJ1-1, with TRBD1 matching over 7 bases. The CDR3 consists of 14 residues. V dropped 7 bases and J dropped 3; count of bases not matched to a gene: 8. Germline V gene data show CDR1 as MDHEN and CDR2 as SYDVKM.

This chain links TRBV28 with TRBJ1-1, with D unresolved. V shed 2 bases and J shed 8 bases, with 9 bases lying between them. The CDR3 consists of 12 residues. CDR1 is MDHEN, CDR2 SYDVKM, per germline. CDR3 in amino acids: CASSLVPTEAFF. In nucleotides, the CDR3 is TGTGCCAGCAGTTTAGTTCCTACCGAAGCTTTCTTT.

The chain links TRBV28 to TRBJ1-1; no definite D call. Trimming removed 2 bases from V and 6 bases from J, with 4 bases in between. Germline CDR1 is MDHEN and CDR2 is SYDVKM. The CDR3 has 11 amino acids. DNA of the CDR3: TGTGCCAGCAGTTTAGAGTCTGAAGCTTTCTTT. Translation: CASSLESEAFF. The entire variable domain, with the rest obtained from reference TRBV28 and TRBJ1-1, is as follows: DVKVTQSSRYLVKRTGEKVFLECVQDMDHENMFWYRQDPGLGLRLIYFSYDVKMKEKGDIPEGYSVSREKKERFSLILESASTNQTSMYLCASSLESEAFFGQGTRLTVV.

V usage is TRBV5-4 and J usage is TRBJ2-7; 9 nucleotides match TRBD2. V lost 2 bases and J lost 5; bases outside the gene matches: 8. Germline CDR1 and CDR2: SGHNT and YYREEE (reference sequence). The length of the CDR3 is 15 residues. This CDR3 reads CASSFWREGPNEQYF. DNA of the CDR3: TGTGCCAGCAGCTTTTGGCGGGAGGGCCCCAACGAGCAGTACTTC.

CDR3 amino acids: CASSLGTAGNTIYF. The CDR3 nucleotides read TGTGCCAGCAGTTTGGGAACAGCTGGAAACACCATATATTTT. V is TRBV6-5 and J is TRBJ1-3; no definite D call. CDR3 size: 14 residues. CDR1 MNHEY and CDR2 SVGAGI come from the germline V gene. Trimming took 4 bases from V and 2 from J, leaving 9 bases between them.

The chain uses TRBV18 and TRBJ1-1; 9 bases align to TRBD1. Germline trimming cut 3 bases from V and 10 bases from J; bases unmatched to any gene: 6. The germline CDR1 and CDR2 sequences are KGHSH and LQKENI. The CDR3 loop spans 13 amino acids. This chain's CDR3 is CASSPEQGARAFF. The CDR3 DNA reads TGTGCCAGCTCACCGGAACAGGGGGCGCGAGCTTTCTTT.

The table lists this clone with a count of one. This chain uses TRBV19 with TRBJ1-1, with D unclear. V gave up 3 bases and J gave up 0 bases, with 8 bases separating them. The CDR3 loop spans 14 amino acids. CDR1 and CDR2 from the germline V gene are LNHDA and SQIVND (reference sequence). CDR3 DNA sequence: TGTGCCAGTAGTATGGCAAACGTGAACACTGAAGCTTTCTTT. Its protein is CASSMANVNTEAFF.

The V and J genes are TRBV14 and TRBJ2-7; tentatively, D is TRBD2 (5 bases). The CDR3 is 17 residues long. V was pared by 3 bases and J by 0 bases, with 18 bases between. The germline V gene encodes CDR1 SGHDN and CDR2 FVKESK. CDR3 in amino acids: CASSHLFPGKDSYEQYF. The CDR3 nucleotides read TGTGCCAGCAGCCATCTATTCCCCGGGAAGGACTCCTACGAGCAGTACTTC.

The V call is TRBV6-4, the J call TRBJ2-3; 8 bases align to TRBD1. In germline, CDR1 is MRHNA, CDR2 SNTAGT. J lost 0 bases, V lost 5 bases, and 1 base had no gene match. This CDR3 is built from 14 residues. The CDR3 here is CASSRTGSTDTQYF. The DNA for the CDR3 is TGTGCCAGCAGTCGGACAGGGAGCACAGATACGCAGTATTTT.

The rearrangement uses TRBV19 and TRBJ2-7; 9 bases align to TRBD1. The V gene's germline CDR1 is LNHDA and CDR2 SQIVND (reference sequence). The V segment lost 7 bases and the J segment 5 bases; nucleotides outside the gene matches: 12. There are 15 residues in the CDR3. The CDR3 nucleotides are TGTGCCAGTAAGGGGAGGGGACAGGGCCTGGACGAGCAGTACTTC. It codes for CASKGRGQGLDEQYF. The full variable domain, in which reference TRBV19 and TRBJ2-7 provide the parts outside the CDR3, is DGGITQSPKYLFRKEGQNVTLSCEQNLNHDAMYWYRQDPGQGLRLIYYSQIVNDFQKGDIAEGYSVSREKKESFPLTVTSAQKNPTAFYLCASKGRGQGLDEQYFGPGTRLTVT.

The V call is TRBV7-8, the J call TRBJ2-1, with 9 bases lining up with TRBD2. J was trimmed by 9 bases and V by 5 bases; bases with no gene match: 14. This CDR3 has 16 amino acids. CDR1 is SGHVS and CDR2 is FQNEAQ in the germline V gene. The CDR3 sequence is CASSPRRLAGTGEQFF. The CDR3 DNA reads as TGTGCCAGCAGCCCGAGGCGGCTAGCGGGAACAGGTGAGCAGTTCTTC.

This chain uses TRBV18 with TRBJ1-5; D remains ambiguous. The CDR3 has 11 residues. The V end was cut by 5 bases, the J end by 3 bases, with 2 bases between. Germline V gene lookup returns CDR1 KGHSH and CDR2 LQKENI. The CDR3 DNA sequence: TGTGCCAGCTCAGACAATCAGCCCCAGCATTTT. The encoded protein is CASSDNQPQHF.

The rearrangement uses TRBV19 and TRBJ1-1, with a possible D match to TRBD1 (6 bases). V lost 10 bases and J lost 0, with 18 bases in between. The CDR3 spans 15 residues. Germline-derived CDR1 and CDR2 are LNHDA and SQIVND (reference sequence). The CDR3 is CATRSIQGLNTEAFF. DNA for the CDR3: TGTGCCACCAGAAGCATACAGGGACTGAACACTGAAGCTTTCTTT.

The chain links TRBV15 to TRBJ2-3, with 9 bases aligning to TRBD1. The V and J ends lost 0 bases and 3 bases, in that order; junction bases with no gene match: 7. Germline assignment: CDR1 LNHNV and CDR2 YYDKDF (reference sequence). The CDR3 sequence is 17 residues long. The CDR3 is CATSRERGQGLTDTQYF. For the CDR3, the DNA is TGTGCCACCAGCAGAGAGCGAGGACAGGGGTTGACAGATACGCAGTATTTT.

V is TRBV7-9 and J is TRBJ1-4; 7 nucleotides match TRBD1. V was pared by 4 bases and J by 4 bases, with 12 bases of the junction left unmatched. The CDR3 length is 17 residues. Germline V gene sequence: CDR1 SEHNR, CDR2 FQNEAQ (reference sequence). The CDR3 sequence is CASSSGQTFLNNEKLFF. The CDR3 nucleotides read TGTGCCAGCAGCTCGGGACAGACGTTTCTCAATAATGAAAAACTGTTTTTT. Supplemented by reference TRBV7-9 and TRBJ1-4, the full variable domain reads DTGVSQNPRHKITKRGQNVTFRCDPISEHNRLYWYRQTLGQGPEFLTYFQNEAQLEKSRLLSDRFSAERPKGSFSTLEIQRTEQGDSAMYLCASSSGQTFLNNEKLFFGSGTQLSVL.

This chain connects TRBV5-1 to TRBJ2-1; possibly TRBD1 for D (6 bases). Germline lookup yields CDR1 SGHRS and CDR2 YFSETQ. Trimming cost V 0 bases and J 6 bases, with 10 bases left between them. The CDR3 covers 14 residues. The CDR3 sequence: CASSLGSGVNEQFF. The CDR3 nucleotides read TGCGCCAGCAGCTTGGGATCAGGGGTCAATGAGCAGTTCTTC.

This clone was seen a handful of times. The CDR3: CASSFDSTGASDEQYF. The CDR3 DNA reads as TGTGCCAGCAGTTTCGACTCTACAGGTGCCTCGGACGAGCAGTACTTC. The chain carries TRBV27 and TRBJ2-7; possible D gene TRBD1, 5 bases. The CDR3 loop spans 16 amino acids. With 3 bases removed from V and 5 bases from J, the gap between germline ends came to 20 bases. Per germline, CDR1 MNHEY and CDR2 SMNVEV (reference sequence).

To note about this clone: Other DNA sequences within the sample encode an identical CDR3. V is TRBV7-9 and J is TRBJ2-6; no clear D gene. Trimming took off 1 base at V and 1 base at J, with 2 bases between the two ends. The CDR3 sequence is 14 residues long. Per the germline V gene, CDR1 is SEHNR and CDR2 is FQNEAQ (reference sequence). As DNA, the CDR3 is TGTGCCAGCAGCTTAGGTTCTGGGGCCAACGTCCTGACTTTC. It encodes CASSLGSGANVLTF.

The rearrangement links TRBV6-6 to TRBJ1-1, with D perhaps TRBD1 (6 bases). V gave up 2 bases and J gave up 5 bases, with 12 bases separating them. CDR3 length: 14 residues. Germline V CDR1 and CDR2: MNHNY, SVGAGI (reference sequence). As DNA, the CDR3 is TGTGCCAGCAGTTACCGTGGGGGGCGGACTGAAGCTTTCTTT. As protein: CASSYRGGRTEAFF.

V gene TRBV5-8 combines with J gene TRBJ2-3; 10 positions agree with TRBD1. Losses at the gene ends were 0 bases for V and 3 bases for J; bases not matched to a gene: 1. This CDR3 region has 15 residues. Germline V gene data show CDR1 as SGHTS and CDR2 as YDEGEE. The CDR3 DNA reads as TGTGCCAGCAGCTTGGGGACAGGGGGGACAGATACGCAGTATTTT. This gives the protein CASSLGTGGTDTQYF. The full variable domain, in which reference TRBV5-8 and TRBJ2-3 provide the parts outside the CDR3, is EAGVTQSPTHLIKTRGQQATLRCSPISGHTSVYWYQQALGLGLQFLLWYDEGEERNRGNFPPRFSGRQFPNYSSELNVNALELEDSALYLCASSLGTGGTDTQYFGPGTRLTVL.

The V gene is TRBV9, the J gene TRBJ1-1; possibly TRBD1 for D (5 bases). This CDR3 region has 16 residues. V shed 3 bases and J shed 0 bases, with 15 bases lying between them. Germline V gene lookup returns CDR1 SGDLS and CDR2 YYNGEE. In DNA, the CDR3 is TGTGCCAGCAGCGCTACCGGGACGGGCATGAACACTGAAGCTTTCTTT. It yields the protein CASSATGTGMNTEAFF.

The rearrangement joins TRBV5-1 to TRBJ1-1, with TRBD1 matching over 9 bases. Germline V gene lookup returns CDR1 SGHRS and CDR2 YFSETQ. The junction had 6 bases not matched to a gene; V was cut back by 5 bases and J by 1 base. The CDR3 spans 15 residues. The CDR3 nucleotides are TGCGCCAGCAGTTTTGGACAGGGGAGGAACACTGAAGCTTTCTTT. This gives the protein CASSFGQGRNTEAFF.

The J gene is TRBJ1-1, the V gene TRBV30; D ambiguous. V shed 3 bases and J shed 1 base, with 6 bases lying between them. The CDR3 spans 12 residues. In germline, CDR1 is GTSNPN, CDR2 SVGIG (reference sequence). The CDR3 region has the DNA TGTGCCTGGAGGACGGGGAACACTGAAGCTTTCTTT. Its translation: CAWRTGNTEAFF. The full variable domain, its missing parts supplied by reference TRBV30 and TRBJ1-1, is SQTIHQWPATLVQPVGSPLSLECTVEGTSNPNLYWYRQAAGRGLQLLFYSVGIGQISSEVPQNLSASRPQDRQFILSSKKLLLSDSGFYLCAWRTGNTEAFFGQGTRLTVV.

The chain employs TRBV27 and TRBJ1-1; 7 nucleotides agree with TRBD1. Germline loops: CDR1 MNHEY, CDR2 SMNVEV (reference sequence). The CDR3 loop spans 14 amino acids. V was clipped by 5 bases and J by 7 bases; unmatched bases: 10. Here the CDR3 reads CASSLYRGRGEAFF. The CDR3 nucleotides read TGTGCCAGCAGTCTGTACAGGGGTCGAGGTGAAGCTTTCTTT.

This clone was detected only once. The chain recombines TRBV6-5 with TRBJ1-2; possible D gene TRBD1, 5 bases. From germline, CDR1 is MNHEY and CDR2 SVGAGI. V shed 9 bases and J shed 4 bases, with 15 bases lying between them. The CDR3 consists of 13 residues. CDR3 amino acids: CASTGVNGYGYTF. As DNA, the CDR3 is TGTGCCAGTACAGGCGTTAACGGCTATGGCTACACCTTC.

In its sample, this clone was seen once. The V gene is TRBV7-9, the J gene TRBJ1-2; possible D gene TRBD1, 5 bases. The germline V gene encodes CDR1 SEHNR and CDR2 FQNEAQ (reference sequence). The V end was cut by 4 bases, the J end by 5 bases, with 11 bases between. CDR3 length equals 13 residues. In DNA form, the CDR3 reads TGTGCCAGCAGCTCCAACGGGGGGTATGGCTACACCTTC. This codes for CASSSNGGYGYTF. Drawing the rest from reference TRBV7-9 and TRBJ1-2, the complete variable domain is DTGVSQNPRHKITKRGQNVTFRCDPISEHNRLYWYRQTLGQGPEFLTYFQNEAQLEKSRLLSDRFSAERPKGSFSTLEIQRTEQGDSAMYLCASSSNGGYGYTFGSGTRLTVV.

The CDR3 DNA sequence: TGTGCCAGCAGTGAAACGAGGACCGGGGGGAATCAGCCCCAGCATTTT. Its protein product is CASSETRTGGNQPQHF. The rearrangement uses TRBV2 and TRBJ1-5; D perhaps matches TRBD1 (5 bases). The V and J ends lost 2 bases and 4 bases respectively, with 15 bases between them. The CDR3 is 16 amino acids. The germline gives CDR1 SNHLY, CDR2 FYNNEI.

This clone was counted between two and nine times. The chain has TRBV5-4 and TRBJ2-3; 12 nucleotides align to TRBD2. J lost 1 base, V lost 3 bases, and 6 bases had no gene match. The V gene's germline CDR1 is SGHNT and CDR2 YYREEE (reference sequence). The CDR3 has 17 amino acids. CDR3 residues: CASSSRTSGVGTDTQYF. CDR3 sequence (DNA): TGTGCCAGCAGCTCCAGGACTAGCGGGGTGGGCACAGATACGCAGTATTTT.

The V and J genes are TRBV5-1 and TRBJ2-3; D could derive from TRBD1 or TRBD2 (6 bases each). CDR3 length equals 16 residues. The germline V gene has CDR1 SGHRS and CDR2 YFSETQ. Deletions cut 4 bases from V and 0 bases from J, with 15 bases between. DNA for the CDR3: TGCGCCAGCAGCGGTCCGACGGGGGCGAGCACAGATACGCAGTATTTT. Its translation is CASSGPTGASTDTQYF.